This TCR beta chain derives from a study of blood T cell repertoires in COVID-19. Across the whole study: PBMCs, B-cell-depleted T cells, or T cells were the source of the cDNA or gDNA that made up the material.

The CDR3 extends over 14 amino acids. CDR1 LNHDA and CDR2 SQIVND come from the germline V gene (reference sequence). V lost 3 bases, J lost 7 bases, and 8 bases stayed unmatched. Using immunoSEQ multiplex PCR, the repertoire was profiled, and TCRdb retains in-frame clones only, with some absent. The sample has about 140,000 clones, about 77% seen once. Input material: peripheral blood. The TCR was taken from a woman aged 45-59 years with active or convalescent COVID-19. This chain joins TRBV19 and TRBJ2-7; 8 bases align to TRBD1. The DNA of the CDR3 is TGTGCCAGTAGTATGTGGACAGGGCCCAGGGAGCAGTACTTC. Protein product: CASSMWTGPREQYF.